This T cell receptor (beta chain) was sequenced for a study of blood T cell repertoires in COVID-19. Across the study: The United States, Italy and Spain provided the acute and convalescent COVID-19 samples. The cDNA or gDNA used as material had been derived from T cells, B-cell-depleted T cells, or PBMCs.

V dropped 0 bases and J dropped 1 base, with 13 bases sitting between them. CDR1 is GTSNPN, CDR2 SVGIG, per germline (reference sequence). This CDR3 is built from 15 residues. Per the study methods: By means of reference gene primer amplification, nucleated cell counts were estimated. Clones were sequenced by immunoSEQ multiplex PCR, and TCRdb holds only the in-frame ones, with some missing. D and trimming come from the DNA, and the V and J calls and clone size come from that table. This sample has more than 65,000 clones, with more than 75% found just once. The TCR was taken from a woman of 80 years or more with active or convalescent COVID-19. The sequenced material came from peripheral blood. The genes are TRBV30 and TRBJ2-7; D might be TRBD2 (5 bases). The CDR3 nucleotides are TGTGCCTGGAGTGTTCTGGACGAGGGATCCTACGAGCAGTACTTC. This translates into CAWSVLDEGSYEQYF.